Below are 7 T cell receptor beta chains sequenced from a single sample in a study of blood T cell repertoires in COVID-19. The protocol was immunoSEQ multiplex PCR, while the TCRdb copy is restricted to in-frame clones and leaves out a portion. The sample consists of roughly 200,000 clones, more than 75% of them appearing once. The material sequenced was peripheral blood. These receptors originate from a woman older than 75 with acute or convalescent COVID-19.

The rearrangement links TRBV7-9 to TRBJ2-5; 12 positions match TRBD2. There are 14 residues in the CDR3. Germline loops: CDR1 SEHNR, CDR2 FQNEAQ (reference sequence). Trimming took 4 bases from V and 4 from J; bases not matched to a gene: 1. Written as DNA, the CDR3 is TGTGCCAGCAGCTCTAGCGGGAGGGGAGAGACCCAGTACTTC. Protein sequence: CASSSSGRGETQYF.

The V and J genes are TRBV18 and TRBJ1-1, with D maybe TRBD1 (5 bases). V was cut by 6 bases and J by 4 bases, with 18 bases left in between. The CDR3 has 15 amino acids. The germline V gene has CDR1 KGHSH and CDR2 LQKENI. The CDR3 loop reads CASSRRDGRSTEAFF. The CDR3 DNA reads TGTGCCAGCTCGAGACGGGACGGGAGGAGCACTGAAGCTTTCTTT.

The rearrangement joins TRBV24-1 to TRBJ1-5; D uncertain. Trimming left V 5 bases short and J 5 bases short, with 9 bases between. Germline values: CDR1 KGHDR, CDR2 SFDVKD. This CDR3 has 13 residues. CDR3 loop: CATSGGPHQPQHF. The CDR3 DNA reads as TGTGCCACCAGTGGTGGGCCTCATCAGCCCCAGCATTTT.

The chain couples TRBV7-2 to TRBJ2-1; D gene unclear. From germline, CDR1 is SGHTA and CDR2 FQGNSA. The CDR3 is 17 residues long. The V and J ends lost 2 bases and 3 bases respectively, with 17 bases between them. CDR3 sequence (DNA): TGTGCCAGCAGCTTATCTTCTCCCGCGGCCCTCTACAATGAGCAGTTCTTC. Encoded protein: CASSLSSPAALYNEQFF.

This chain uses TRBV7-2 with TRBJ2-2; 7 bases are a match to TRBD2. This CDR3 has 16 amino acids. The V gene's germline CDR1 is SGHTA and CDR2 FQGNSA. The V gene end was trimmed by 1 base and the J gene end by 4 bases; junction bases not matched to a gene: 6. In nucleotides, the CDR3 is TGTGCCAGCAGCTTAGAGGGCGGGAGACTCACCGGGGAGCTGTTTTTT. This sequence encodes CASSLEGGRLTGELFF.

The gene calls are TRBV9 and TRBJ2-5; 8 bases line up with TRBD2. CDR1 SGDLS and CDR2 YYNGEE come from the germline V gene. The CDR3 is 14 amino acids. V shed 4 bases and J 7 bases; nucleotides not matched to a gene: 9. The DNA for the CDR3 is TGTGCCAGCAGCCCGGGACTAGAGAAGGGGACCCAGTACTTC. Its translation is CASSPGLEKGTQYF. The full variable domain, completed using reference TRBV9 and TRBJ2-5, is DSGVTQTPKHLITATGQRVTLRCSPRSGDLSVYWYQQSLDQGLQFLIQYYNGEERAKGNILERFSAQQFPDLHSELNLSSLELGDSALYFCASSPGLEKGTQYFGPGTRLLVL.

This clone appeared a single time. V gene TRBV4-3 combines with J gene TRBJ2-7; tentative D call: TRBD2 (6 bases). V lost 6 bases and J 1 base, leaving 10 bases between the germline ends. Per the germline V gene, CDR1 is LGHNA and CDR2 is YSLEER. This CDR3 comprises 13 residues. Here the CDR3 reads CASSWRDSYEQYF. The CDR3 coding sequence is TGCGCCAGCAGTTGGAGGGATTCCTACGAGCAGTACTTC.